The clone carrying this T cell receptor beta chain was seen only a few times. What it binds is not known. The data are from a study of T cell clones after liver transplantation. In the study overall: TCRbeta sequencing after a pre-transplant mixed lymphocyte reaction identified graft-donor-reactive clones, later tracked in post-transplant blood. Three of the eight recipients were HCV-positive; the rest had non-autoimmune, non-viral transplant indications. Study observations and caveats: Post-transplant time points were not standardized, so conclusions are preliminary.

Sequencing used immunoSEQ multiplex PCR; TCRdb keeps in-frame clones, though not all of them. The sample lists some 59,000 clones, roughly two thirds occurring once. V lost 3 bases to trimming and J lost 1 base, with 6 bases between them. Germline-derived CDR1 and CDR2 are MNHEY and SMNVEV (reference sequence). The CDR3 spans 13 residues. The chain uses TRBV27 and TRBJ2-5; no clear D gene. Sequencing was performed on CD4+ T cells from blood, taken before liver transplant. The sequence was collected from a human donor who received a liver transplant. CDR3 loop: CASSFEAQETQYF. DNA of the CDR3: TGTGCCAGCAGTTTTGAGGCCCAAGAGACCCAGTACTTC.